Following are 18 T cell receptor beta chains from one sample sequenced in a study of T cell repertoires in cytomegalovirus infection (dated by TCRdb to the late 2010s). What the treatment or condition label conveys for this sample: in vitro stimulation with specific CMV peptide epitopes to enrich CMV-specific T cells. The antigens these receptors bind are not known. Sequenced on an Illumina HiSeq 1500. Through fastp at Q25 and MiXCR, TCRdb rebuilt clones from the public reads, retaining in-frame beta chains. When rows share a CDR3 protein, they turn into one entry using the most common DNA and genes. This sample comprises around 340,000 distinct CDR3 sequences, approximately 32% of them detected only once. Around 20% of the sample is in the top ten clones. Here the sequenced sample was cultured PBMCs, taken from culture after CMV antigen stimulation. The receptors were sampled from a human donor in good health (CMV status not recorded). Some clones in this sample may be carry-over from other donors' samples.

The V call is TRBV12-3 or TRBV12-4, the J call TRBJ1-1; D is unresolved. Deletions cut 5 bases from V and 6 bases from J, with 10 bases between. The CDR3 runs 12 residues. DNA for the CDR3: TGTGCCAGCAGTATCTTAGCTTCTGAAGCTTTCTTT. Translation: CASSILASEAFF.

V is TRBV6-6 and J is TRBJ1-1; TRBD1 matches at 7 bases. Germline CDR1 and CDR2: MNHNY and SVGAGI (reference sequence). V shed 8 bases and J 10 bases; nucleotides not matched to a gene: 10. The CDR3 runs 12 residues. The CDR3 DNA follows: TGTGCCAGCGAAAGAGAGACAGGGCGAGCTTTCTTT. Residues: CASERETGRAFF.

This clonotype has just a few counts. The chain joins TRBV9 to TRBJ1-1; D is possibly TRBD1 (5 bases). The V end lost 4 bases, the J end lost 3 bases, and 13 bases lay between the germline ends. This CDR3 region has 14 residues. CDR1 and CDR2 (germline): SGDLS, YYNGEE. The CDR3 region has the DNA TGTGCCAGCAGCTCACTTCCGGGGGACACTGAAGCTTTCTTT. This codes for CASSSLPGDTEAFF.

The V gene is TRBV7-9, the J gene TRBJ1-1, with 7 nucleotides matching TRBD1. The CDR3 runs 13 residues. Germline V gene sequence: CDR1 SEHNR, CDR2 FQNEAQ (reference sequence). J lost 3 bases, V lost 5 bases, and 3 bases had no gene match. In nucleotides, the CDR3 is TGTGCCAGCAGCCCGACAGGGTACACTGAAGCTTTCTTT. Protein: CASSPTGYTEAFF.

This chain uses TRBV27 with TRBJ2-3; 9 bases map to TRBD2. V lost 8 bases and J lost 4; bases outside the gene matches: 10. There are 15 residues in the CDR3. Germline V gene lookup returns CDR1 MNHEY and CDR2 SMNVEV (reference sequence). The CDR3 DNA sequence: TGTGCCAGCCATCGACTAGCGGATTTTGCAGATACGCAGTATTTT. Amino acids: CASHRLADFADTQYF.

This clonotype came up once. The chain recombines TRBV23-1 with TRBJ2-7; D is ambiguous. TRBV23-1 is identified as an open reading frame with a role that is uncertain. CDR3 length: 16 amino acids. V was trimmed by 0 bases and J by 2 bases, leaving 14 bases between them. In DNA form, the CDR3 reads TGCGCCAGCAGTCAATCCGAGGTGGCTCAGACCTACGAGCAGTACTTC. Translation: CASSQSEVAQTYEQYF.

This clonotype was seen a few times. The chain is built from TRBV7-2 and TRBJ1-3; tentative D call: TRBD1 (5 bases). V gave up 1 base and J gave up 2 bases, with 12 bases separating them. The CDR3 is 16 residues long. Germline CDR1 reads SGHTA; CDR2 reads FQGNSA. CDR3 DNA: TGTGCCAGCAGCTTAGAGGGAGAGGGGACTGGAAACACCATATATTTT. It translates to CASSLEGEGTGNTIYF.

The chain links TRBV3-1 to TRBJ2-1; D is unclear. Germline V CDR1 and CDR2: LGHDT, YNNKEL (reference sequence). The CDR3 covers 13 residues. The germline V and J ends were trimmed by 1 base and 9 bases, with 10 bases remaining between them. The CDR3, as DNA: TGTGCCAGCAGCCAAGGTCAGGTCGGTGAGCAGTTCTTC. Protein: CASSQGQVGEQFF.

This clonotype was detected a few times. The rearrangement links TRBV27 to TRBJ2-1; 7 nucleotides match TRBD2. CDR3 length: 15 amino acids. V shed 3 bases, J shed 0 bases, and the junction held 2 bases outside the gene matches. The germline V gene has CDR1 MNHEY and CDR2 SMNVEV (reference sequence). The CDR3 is CASSLAGASYNEQFF. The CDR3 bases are TGTGCCAGCAGTTTGGCGGGAGCCTCCTACAATGAGCAGTTCTTC.

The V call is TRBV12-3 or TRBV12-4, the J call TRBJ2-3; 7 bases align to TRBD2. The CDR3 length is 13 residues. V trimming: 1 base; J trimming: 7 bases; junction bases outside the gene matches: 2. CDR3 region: CASSLGGGYTQYF. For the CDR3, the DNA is TGTGCCAGCAGTTTAGGGGGGGGATATACGCAGTATTTT.

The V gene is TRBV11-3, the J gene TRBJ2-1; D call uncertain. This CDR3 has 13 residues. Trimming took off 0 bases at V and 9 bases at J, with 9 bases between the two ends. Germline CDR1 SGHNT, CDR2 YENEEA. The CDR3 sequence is CASSLDFSGEQFF. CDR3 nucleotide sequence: TGTGCCAGCAGCTTAGATTTCTCAGGTGAGCAGTTCTTC.

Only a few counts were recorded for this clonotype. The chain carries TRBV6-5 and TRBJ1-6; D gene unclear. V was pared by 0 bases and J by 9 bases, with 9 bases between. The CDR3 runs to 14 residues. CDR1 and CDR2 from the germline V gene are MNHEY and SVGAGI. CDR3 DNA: TGTGCCAGCAGTTACTCGACTACAGCTTCACCCCTCCACTTT. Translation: CASSYSTTASPLHF.

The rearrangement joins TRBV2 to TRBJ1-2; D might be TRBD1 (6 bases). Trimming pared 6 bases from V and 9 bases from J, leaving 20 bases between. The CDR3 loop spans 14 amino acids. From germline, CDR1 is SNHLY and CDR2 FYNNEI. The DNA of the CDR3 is TGTGCCAGCAGCAGACAGGCTAAAAAGGATAGCTACACCTTC. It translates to CASSRQAKKDSYTF.

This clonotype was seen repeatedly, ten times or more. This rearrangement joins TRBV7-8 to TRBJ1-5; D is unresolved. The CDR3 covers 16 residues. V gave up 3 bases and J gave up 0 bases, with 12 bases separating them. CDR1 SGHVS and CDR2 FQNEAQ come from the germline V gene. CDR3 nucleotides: TGTGCCAGCAGCTTCCGCCGTTGGGATAGCAATCAGCCCCAGCATTTT. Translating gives CASSFRRWDSNQPQHF.

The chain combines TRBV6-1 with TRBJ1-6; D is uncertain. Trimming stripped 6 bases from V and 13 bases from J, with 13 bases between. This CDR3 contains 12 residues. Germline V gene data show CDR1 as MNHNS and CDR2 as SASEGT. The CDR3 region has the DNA TGTGCCAGCAGCAGGCTCAGGCGGCCCCTCCACTTT. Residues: CASSRLRRPLHF.

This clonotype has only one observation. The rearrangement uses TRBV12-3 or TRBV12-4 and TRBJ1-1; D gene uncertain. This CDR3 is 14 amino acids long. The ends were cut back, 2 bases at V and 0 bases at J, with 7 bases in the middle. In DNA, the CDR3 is TGTGCCAGCAGTTTACAGCGATTGAACACTGAAGCTTTCTTT. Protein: CASSLQRLNTEAFF.

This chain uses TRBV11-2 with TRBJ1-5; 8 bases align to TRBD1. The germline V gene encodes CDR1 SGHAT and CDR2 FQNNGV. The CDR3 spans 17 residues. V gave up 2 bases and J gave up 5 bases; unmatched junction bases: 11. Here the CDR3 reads CASSLSGRDRGYQPQHF. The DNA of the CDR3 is TGTGCCAGCAGCTTAAGTGGGCGCGACAGGGGATATCAGCCCCAGCATTTT. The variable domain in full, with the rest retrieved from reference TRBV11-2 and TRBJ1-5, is EAGVAQSPRYKIIEKRQSVAFWCNPISGHATLYWYQQILGQGPKLLIQFQNNGVVDDSQLPKDRFSAERLKGVDSTLKIQPAKLEDSAVYLCASSLSGRDRGYQPQHFGDGTRLSIL.

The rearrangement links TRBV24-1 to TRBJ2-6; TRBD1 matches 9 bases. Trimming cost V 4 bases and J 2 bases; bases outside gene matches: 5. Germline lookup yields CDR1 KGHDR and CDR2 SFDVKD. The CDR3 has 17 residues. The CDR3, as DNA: TGTGCCACCAGTGAATTACAGGGGGCGGCTGGGGCCAACGTCCTGACTTTC. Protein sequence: CATSELQGAAGANVLTF.